This TCR beta chain was captured by sequencing in a study of vaccination and CD4 T cells after COVID-19. At the level of the study: Spike peptides, overlapping and drawn from SARS-CoV-2, HCoV-NL63, HCoV-OC43 and HCoV-229E, were used to stimulate cells.

Cultured CD4+ T cell DNA underwent sequencing with the Oncomine TCR Beta short-read assay. Scientists extracted genomic DNA from CD4+ T cells grown in culture. TCRdb fed the PCR reads into MiXCR, producing one record per CDR3 protein. The table has about 23,000 distinct CDR3 sequences, approximately 48% seen once. Specified treatment: approximately 10-day PBMC culture with coronavirus spike peptide pools or control peptides (ViraFEST assay). Before TCRs were sequenced, ViraFEST expanded antigen-specific T cells with peptide pools. Healthy recipients of vaccination lacked prior SARS-CoV-2 infection, as evidenced by negative nucleocapsid antibodies both before and after vaccination. The V gene end was trimmed by 3 bases and the J gene end by 0 bases; junction bases not matched to a gene: 11. Germline V gene sequence: CDR1 GTSNPN, CDR2 SVGIG (reference sequence). This CDR3 contains 18 residues. This clonotype was counted only a few times. What it recognizes is unknown.

The genes are TRBV30 and TRBJ1-2; 12 bases match TRBD1. The TCR comes from a human donor who received a COVID-19 vaccine. Sequencing used CD4+ T cells from blood, cultured in vitro, obtained before SARS-CoV-2 vaccination. CDR3 in DNA: TGTGCCTGGAGCCGCCGAGTCGGGACAGGGGGCACTAACTATGGCTACACCTTC. Protein sequence: CAWSRRVGTGGTNYGYTF. The full variable domain, rest sourced from reference TRBV30 and TRBJ1-2, is SQTIHQWPATLVQPVGSPLSLECTVEGTSNPNLYWYRQAAGRGLQLLFYSVGIGQISSEVPQNLSASRPQDRQFILSSKKLLLSDSGFYLCAWSRRVGTGGTNYGYTFGSGTRLTVV.